This TCR beta chain was captured by sequencing in a study of T cell changes during pregnancy in multiple sclerosis. Sequencing used immunoSEQ multiplex PCR; TCRdb keeps in-frame clones, though not all of them. Among about 36,000 clones listed, around 89% were seen once. After removal of 4 bases from V and 4 bases from J, the junction contained 7 bases not matched to a gene. The CDR3 spans 14 residues. Germline V gene sequence: CDR1 SGDLS, CDR2 YYNGEE. The TCR comes from a female donor with multiple sclerosis, enrolled in a pregnancy study. The source material was CD8+ T cells from peripheral blood mononuclear cells, sampled in the third trimester of pregnancy. The chain carries TRBV9 and TRBJ2-7; 8 bases map to TRBD2. CDR3 sequence (DNA): TGTGCCAGCAGCCCCCCCAGCGGGAGTTACGAGCAGTACTTC. It encodes CASSPPSGSYEQYF.